This passage covers 8 T cell receptor beta chains from one sample sequenced in a study of blood T cell repertoires in COVID-19. This table comes from immunoSEQ multiplex PCR, and its TCRdb copy is limited to in-frame clones, with some not included. The table lists over 40,000 clones, 90% of them singletons, with 5.1% in the top ten. Sequencing was performed on peripheral blood. These receptors were taken from a man aged 65-85 years with acute or convalescent COVID-19.

The chain links TRBV28 to TRBJ2-7; 7 bases fit TRBD1. This CDR3 comprises 13 residues. With V trimmed by 5 bases and J by 2 bases, 3 bases remained unmatched. Per the germline V gene, CDR1 is MDHEN and CDR2 is SYDVKM. The CDR3 reads CASSQDRPYEQYF. CDR3 nucleotide sequence: TGTGCCAGCAGTCAGGACAGGCCCTACGAGCAGTACTTC.

The J gene is TRBJ1-1, the V gene TRBV6-1; possible D gene TRBD1, 6 bases. Germline assignment: CDR1 MNHNS and CDR2 SASEGT. The CDR3 consists of 15 residues. Trimming stripped 2 bases from V and 1 base from J, with 11 bases between. CDR3 residues: CASSEWGRGNTEAFF. The CDR3 region has the DNA TGTGCCAGCAGTGAATGGGGGCGTGGGAACACTGAAGCTTTCTTT.

This chain connects TRBV7-9 to TRBJ1-1, with TRBD1 matching 8 bases. Germline loops: CDR1 SEHNR, CDR2 FQNEAQ (reference sequence). CDR3 size: 15 residues. After removal of 1 base from V and 11 bases from J, the junction contained 12 bases not matched to a gene. The CDR3 is CASSLVVDRAELAFF. DNA for the CDR3: TGTGCCAGCAGCTTAGTAGTGGACAGGGCAGAGCTGGCTTTCTTT.

In its sample, this clone was seen once. The V and J genes are TRBV7-9 and TRBJ2-5; 8 positions agree with TRBD2. This CDR3 contains 16 residues. The junction had 9 bases not matched to a gene; V was cut back by 3 bases and J by 3 bases. Germline V gene data show CDR1 as SEHNR and CDR2 as FQNEAQ (reference sequence). The CDR3 sequence is CASSFLAGRGEETQYF. As DNA, the CDR3 is TGTGCCAGCAGCTTCCTAGCGGGCCGGGGAGAAGAGACCCAGTACTTC.

The gene calls are TRBV14 and TRBJ2-5, with D possibly matching TRBD1 (7 bases). CDR3 length: 16 amino acids. Per the germline V gene, CDR1 is SGHDN and CDR2 is FVKESK. V lost 0 bases and J 7 bases, leaving 18 bases between the germline ends. CDR3 region: CASSQDTGTAEGTQYF. The CDR3 coding sequence is TGTGCCAGCAGCCAAGATACCGGGACAGCGGAGGGGACCCAGTACTTC.

This chain joins TRBV9 and TRBJ1-2; D not resolved. The CDR3 extends over 16 amino acids. Germline CDR1 SGDLS, CDR2 YYNGEE. Trimming cost V 4 bases and J 5 bases, with 21 bases left between them. CDR3 amino acids: CASSLHLIVPAYGYTF. DNA for the CDR3: TGTGCCAGCAGCCTCCACCTAATAGTCCCCGCTTATGGCTACACCTTC.

This chain joins TRBV7-9 and TRBJ2-3, with 8 nucleotides matching TRBD2. This CDR3 spans 14 amino acids. The J segment lost 8 bases and the V segment lost 8 bases, leaving 12 bases of the junction unmatched. Germline V gene data show CDR1 as SEHNR and CDR2 as FQNEAQ (reference sequence). The CDR3 region is CASSSGLGLGTQYF. The CDR3 nucleotides are TGTGCCAGCTCTTCGGGACTAGGGTTAGGTACGCAGTATTTT.

Only a few counts were recorded for this clone. J is TRBJ1-5 and V is TRBV19; D might be TRBD1 (5 bases). The V and J ends lost 7 bases and 0 bases respectively, with 13 bases between them. CDR1 and CDR2 (germline): LNHDA, SQIVND (reference sequence). The CDR3 is 15 residues long. CDR3 sequence: CASTLRGSSNQPQHF. DNA of the CDR3: TGTGCCAGTACCCTAAGGGGCAGTAGCAATCAGCCCCAGCATTTT. The complete variable domain, with remaining parts taken from reference TRBV19 and TRBJ1-5, reads DGGITQSPKYLFRKEGQNVTLSCEQNLNHDAMYWYRQDPGQGLRLIYYSQIVNDFQKGDIAEGYSVSREKKESFPLTVTSAQKNPTAFYLCASTLRGSSNQPQHFGDGTRLSIL.